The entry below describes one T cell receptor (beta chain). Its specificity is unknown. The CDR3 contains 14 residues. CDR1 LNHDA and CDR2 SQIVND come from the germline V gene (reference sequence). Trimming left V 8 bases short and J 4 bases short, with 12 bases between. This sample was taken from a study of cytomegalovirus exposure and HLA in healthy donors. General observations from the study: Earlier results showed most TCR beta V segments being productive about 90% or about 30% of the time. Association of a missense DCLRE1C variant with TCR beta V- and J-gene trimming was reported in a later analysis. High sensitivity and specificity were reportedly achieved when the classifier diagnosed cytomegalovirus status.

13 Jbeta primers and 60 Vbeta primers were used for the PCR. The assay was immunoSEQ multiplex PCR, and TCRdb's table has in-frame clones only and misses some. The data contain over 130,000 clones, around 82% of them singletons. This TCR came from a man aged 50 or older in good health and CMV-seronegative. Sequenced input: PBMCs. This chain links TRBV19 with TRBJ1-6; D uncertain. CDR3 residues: CASGSGEYNSPLHF. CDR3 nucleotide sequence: TGTGCCAGTGGATCGGGTGAATATAATTCACCCCTCCACTTT.